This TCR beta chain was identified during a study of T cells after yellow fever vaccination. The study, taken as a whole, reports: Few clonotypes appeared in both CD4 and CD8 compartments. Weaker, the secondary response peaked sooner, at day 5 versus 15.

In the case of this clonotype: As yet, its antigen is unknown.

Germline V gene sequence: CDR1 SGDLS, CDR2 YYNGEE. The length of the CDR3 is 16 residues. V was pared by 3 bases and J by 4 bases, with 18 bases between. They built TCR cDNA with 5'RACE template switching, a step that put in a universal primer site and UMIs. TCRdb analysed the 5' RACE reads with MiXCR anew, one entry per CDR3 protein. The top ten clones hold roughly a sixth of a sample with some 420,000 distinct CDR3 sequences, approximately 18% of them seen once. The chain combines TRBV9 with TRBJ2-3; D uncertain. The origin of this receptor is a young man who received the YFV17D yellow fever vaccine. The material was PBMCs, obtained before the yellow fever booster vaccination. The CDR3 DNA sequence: TGTGCCAGCAGCGCTCAAGGGCCTACGTGGGCAGATACGCAGTATTTT. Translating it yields CASSAQGPTWADTQYF.